Included here is one TCR beta chain sequence, with context. The data stem from a study of T cell changes during pregnancy in multiple sclerosis. The table came from immunoSEQ multiplex PCR; TCRdb's copy has only in-frame clones and leaves some out. The sample consists of 65,000 to 70,000 clones, about 91% of them appearing once. Material: peripheral blood, obtained in the first trimester of pregnancy. This receptor was obtained from a female donor with multiple sclerosis, enrolled in a pregnancy study.

The CDR3 DNA is TGTGCCAGCAGTGGCCAAGCGGGGGGGCCCCACGAGCAGTACTTC. It translates to CASSGQAGGPHEQYF. The chain combines TRBV6-1 with TRBJ2-7; the match to TRBD2 covers 10 bases. The germline V gene encodes CDR1 MNHNS and CDR2 SASEGT. V lost 4 bases and J lost 5; bases outside the gene matches: 8. The CDR3 is made up of 15 amino acids.